Below, 18 T cell receptor beta chains from the same sample are listed, as sequenced in a study of T cells after yellow fever vaccination. TCRdb processed the 5' RACE reads anew with MiXCR; each CDR3 protein has one entry. The sample includes hundreds of thousands of distinct CDR3 sequences, 8.7% of them seen just once. The source was PBMCs, collected on the day of the first yellow fever vaccination. The receptors derive from a young man who received the YFV17D yellow fever vaccine.

The chain links TRBV5-1 to TRBJ1-1; D may be TRBD1 (6 bases). CDR1 is SGHRS, CDR2 YFSETQ, per germline. V dropped 4 bases and J dropped 8 bases, with 12 bases sitting between them. The CDR3 is 12 residues long. CDR3 nucleotides: TGCGCCAGCAGCGTAGACACAGGGGAAGCTTTCTTT. Encoded protein: CASSVDTGEAFF.

This clonotype was seen only a few times. The chain combines TRBV18 with TRBJ1-2; D unclear. Per germline, CDR1 KGHSH and CDR2 LQKENI. Trimming pared 5 bases from V and 2 bases from J, leaving 12 bases between. This CDR3 contains 14 residues. The CDR3: CASSASQTNYGYTF. The CDR3 DNA reads as TGTGCCAGCTCAGCGTCACAGACAAACTATGGCTACACCTTC.

This clonotype was seen only once. CDR3 sequence reads: CASGSGTGGNEQFF. For the CDR3, the DNA is TGTGCCAGCGGCTCCGGGACAGGGGGCAATGAGCAGTTCTTC. The rearrangement links TRBV4-2 to TRBJ2-1; 11 positions agree with TRBD1. The V gene end was trimmed by 8 bases and the J gene end by 6 bases; junction bases not matched to a gene: 6. Germline CDR1 is LGHNA and CDR2 is YNFKEQ. The CDR3 contains 14 residues.

Only a few counts were recorded for this clonotype. The chain recombines TRBV5-1 with TRBJ2-5; a possible D gene is TRBD2 (6 bases). Trimming removed 3 bases from V and 5 bases from J, with 14 bases in between. From germline, CDR1 is SGHRS and CDR2 YFSETQ. The CDR3 is made up of 14 amino acids. CDR3 sequence: CASSWLTSEETQYF. The CDR3 DNA is TGCGCCAGCAGCTGGCTGACTAGTGAGGAGACCCAGTACTTC.

This clonotype was observed a handful of times. J is TRBJ2-6 and V is TRBV4-3, with D tentatively TRBD1 or TRBD2 (7 bases each). Germline-derived CDR1 and CDR2 are LGHNA and YSLEER. The CDR3 has 17 residues. V was clipped by 7 bases and J by 0 bases, with 16 bases between them. CDR3 region: CASTRGDSSSGANVLTF. The CDR3 nucleotides are TGCGCCAGCACCCGGGGGGACAGCAGCTCTGGGGCCAACGTCCTGACTTTC.

The chain couples TRBV11-2 to TRBJ2-1, with D possibly being TRBD2 (5 bases). Trimming left V 4 bases short and J 6 bases short, with 13 bases between. The CDR3 covers 14 residues. The germline V gene has CDR1 SGHAT and CDR2 FQNNGV. CDR3 DNA: TGTGCCAGCAGCTCTGTGACTACCATCAATGAGCAGTTCTTC. Protein: CASSSVTTINEQFF.

The sample holds a few counts of this clonotype. The genes are TRBV7-9 and TRBJ2-2, with TRBD2 matching 7 bases. The germline V gene has CDR1 SEHNR and CDR2 FQNEAQ (reference sequence). CDR3 length equals 16 residues. With 5 bases clipped from V and 3 bases from J, the junction kept 9 bases outside the gene matches. CDR3 sequence (DNA): TGTGCCAGCAGCCAAAGGCCTAGCGGAGACACCGGGGAGCTGTTTTTT. It codes for CASSQRPSGDTGELFF.

This clonotype was counted many times. The chain couples TRBV5-4 to TRBJ1-2; D unresolved. V was clipped by 1 base and J by 4 bases, with 8 bases between them. This CDR3 has 13 residues. The germline CDR1 and CDR2 sequences are SGHNT and YYREEE (reference sequence). CDR3 sequence reads: CASSLSQSYGYTF. As DNA, the CDR3 is TGTGCCAGCAGCTTGTCCCAGAGCTATGGCTACACCTTC.

The rearrangement uses TRBV5-4 and TRBJ2-5; D tentatively fits TRBD1 or TRBD2 (6 bases each). This CDR3 region has 11 residues. The V and J ends lost 7 bases and 7 bases respectively, with 11 bases between them. The germline V gene encodes CDR1 SGHNT and CDR2 YYREEE (reference sequence). CDR3 sequence: CASHKGGTQYF. The CDR3 bases are TGTGCCAGCCACAAGGGGGGGACCCAGTACTTC.

The chain recombines TRBV20-1 with TRBJ2-7, with a possible D match to TRBD2 (6 bases). The CDR3 is 12 residues long. Per germline, CDR1 DFQATT and CDR2 SNEGSKA (reference sequence). The V end lost 7 bases, the J end lost 0 bases, and 10 bases lay between the germline ends. CDR3 nucleotide sequence: TGCAGTGGACGGGAGAGCTCCTACGAGCAGTACGTC. Translating gives CSGRESSYEQYV.

The chain is built from TRBV9 and TRBJ2-1; D is uncertain. Germline V gene data show CDR1 as SGDLS and CDR2 as YYNGEE. V lost 0 bases, J lost 6 bases, and 10 bases lay in between. The CDR3 is 14 amino acids. The CDR3 DNA follows: TGTGCCAGCAGCGTAGCGGTGAACTCCAATGAGCAGTTCTTC. The encoded protein is CASSVAVNSNEQFF.

The chain employs TRBV20-1 and TRBJ2-1; TRBD2 aligns across 7 bases. Trimming took 6 bases from V and 6 from J; bases not matched to a gene: 17. Germline CDR1 and CDR2: DFQATT and SNEGSKA (reference sequence). CDR3 length equals 16 residues. The CDR3 region is CSALPLAGTISNEQFF. For the CDR3, the DNA is TGCAGTGCCCTCCCCCTGGCGGGGACTATAAGCAATGAGCAGTTCTTC.

This chain uses TRBV6-1 with TRBJ2-1; D is uncertain. Trimming shortened V by 7 bases and J by 0 bases, and 13 bases separated the two germline ends. This CDR3 has 15 residues. Germline assignment: CDR1 MNHNS and CDR2 SASEGT. The CDR3 bases are TGTGCCAGCAAAATGACTTTTAACTCCTACAATGAGCAGTTCTTC. Translating it yields CASKMTFNSYNEQFF.

A single count supports this clonotype. J is TRBJ2-3 and V is TRBV6-1; D is perhaps TRBD1 or TRBD2 (5 bases each). From germline, CDR1 is MNHNS and CDR2 SASEGT. V was trimmed by 8 bases and J by 4 bases, leaving 16 bases between them. There are 14 residues in the CDR3. The CDR3 is CASLGPSTSDTQYF. The CDR3 region has the DNA TGTGCCAGCCTGGGACCATCCACGTCAGATACGCAGTATTTT.

This clonotype has just a few counts. The chain links TRBV28 to TRBJ2-5, with TRBD2 matching 8 bases. CDR1 and CDR2 (germline): MDHEN, SYDVKM. The junction had 5 bases not matched to a gene; V was cut back by 2 bases and J by 3 bases. The CDR3 extends over 15 amino acids. CDR3 in amino acids: CASSLVSAGEETQYF. Written as DNA, the CDR3 is TGTGCCAGCAGTTTAGTTTCAGCGGGGGAAGAGACCCAGTACTTC.

The genes are TRBV4-3 and TRBJ2-1; 10 bases agree with TRBD2. Germline CDR1 is LGHNA and CDR2 is YSLEER. The CDR3 length is 15 residues. J lost 5 bases, V lost 3 bases, and 4 bases had no gene match. The CDR3 spells CASSHLLAGNNEQFF. The CDR3 DNA sequence: TGCGCCAGCAGCCACTTACTAGCGGGGAACAATGAGCAGTTCTTC.

On this clonotype: A much larger clone lies a single base off, so this may be a read error. The V call is TRBV6-2 or TRBV6-3, the J call TRBJ1-6; D remains unclear. V gave up 2 bases and J gave up 8 bases, with 4 bases separating them. CDR1 MNHEY and CDR2 SVGEGT come from the germline V gene. This CDR3 region has 12 residues. As DNA, the CDR3 is TGTGCCAGCAGTTACGGGGATTCACCCCTCCACTTT. Amino acid sequence: CASSYGDSPLHF.

The CDR3 DNA reads TGTGCCAGCAGCCAACTACCTTTTGGACAGGGAAGGTATACTGAAGCTTTCTTT. It is translated as CASSQLPFGQGRYTEAFF. The chain is built from TRBV3-1 and TRBJ1-1; 8 positions match TRBD1. J lost 5 bases, V lost 2 bases, and 16 bases had no gene match. The CDR3 is 18 amino acids. Germline CDR1 is LGHDT and CDR2 is YNNKEL (reference sequence). Combining the CDR3 with reference TRBV3-1 and TRBJ1-1 gives the whole variable domain DTAVSQTPKYLVTQMGNDKSIKCEQNLGHDTMYWYKQDSKKFLKIMFSYNNKELIINETVPNRFSPKSPDKAHLNLHINSLELGDSAVYFCASSQLPFGQGRYTEAFFGQGTRLTVV.